This T cell receptor (beta chain) was sequenced during a study of blood T cell repertoires in COVID-19. The CDR3 runs to 15 residues. CDR1 and CDR2 (germline): SGHRS, YFSETQ. J lost 5 bases, V lost 0 bases, and 6 bases had no gene match. TCRdb's copy holds only in-frame clones and misses some; the assay was immunoSEQ multiplex PCR. The table records a few hundred thousand clones, roughly 88% of them present only once. Sequenced sample: peripheral blood. This chain uses TRBV5-1 with TRBJ2-3; 7 bases line up with TRBD1. This sequence was found in a woman between 40 and 55 years old who had recovered from COVID-19. The CDR3 region is CASSLVGGREDTQYF. The CDR3 coding sequence is TGCGCCAGCAGCTTGGTAGGGGGCCGTGAAGATACGCAGTATTTT.